The sequence of this TCR beta chain was determined in a study of T cell responses to AZD1222 COVID-19 vaccine. The method was immunoSEQ multiplex PCR; TCRdb's version includes in-frame clones alone and lacks a portion of them. The sample lists some 130,000 clones, just under 95% seen once, with 6% to 7% in the top ten. The CDR3 contains 16 residues. V was trimmed by 5 bases and J by 0 bases, leaving 17 bases between them. CDR1 and CDR2 from the germline V gene are SGHAT and FQNNGV. The clonotype was recovered from an adult who received the AZD1222 COVID-19 vaccine. This specimen was peripheral blood, taken 28 days after the second AZD1222 dose. The V gene is TRBV11-2, the J gene TRBJ2-7, with no clear D. The DNA of the CDR3 is TGTGCCAGCAGCCGCCGTGGTGTCAGACACTCCTACGAGCAGTACTTC. It translates to CASSRRGVRHSYEQYF.